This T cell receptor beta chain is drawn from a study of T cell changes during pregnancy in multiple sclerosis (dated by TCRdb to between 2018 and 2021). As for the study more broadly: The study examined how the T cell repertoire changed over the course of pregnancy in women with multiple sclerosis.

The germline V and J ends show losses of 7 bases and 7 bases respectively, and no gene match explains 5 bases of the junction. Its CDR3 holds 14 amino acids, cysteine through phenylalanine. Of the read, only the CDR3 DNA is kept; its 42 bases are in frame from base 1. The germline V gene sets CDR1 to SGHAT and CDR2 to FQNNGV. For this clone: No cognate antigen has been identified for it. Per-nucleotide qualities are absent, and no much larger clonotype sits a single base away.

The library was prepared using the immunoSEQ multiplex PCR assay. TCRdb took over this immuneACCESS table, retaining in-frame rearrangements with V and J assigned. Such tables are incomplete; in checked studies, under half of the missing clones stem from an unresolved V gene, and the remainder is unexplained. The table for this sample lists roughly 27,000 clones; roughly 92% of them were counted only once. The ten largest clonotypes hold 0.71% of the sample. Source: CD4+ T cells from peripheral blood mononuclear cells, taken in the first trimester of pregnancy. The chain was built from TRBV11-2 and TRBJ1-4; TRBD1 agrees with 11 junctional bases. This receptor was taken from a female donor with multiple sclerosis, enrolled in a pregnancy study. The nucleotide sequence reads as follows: TGTGCCAGCACACCGGGACAGGGGGGTGAAAAACTGTTTTTT. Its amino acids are CASTPGQGGEKLFF.